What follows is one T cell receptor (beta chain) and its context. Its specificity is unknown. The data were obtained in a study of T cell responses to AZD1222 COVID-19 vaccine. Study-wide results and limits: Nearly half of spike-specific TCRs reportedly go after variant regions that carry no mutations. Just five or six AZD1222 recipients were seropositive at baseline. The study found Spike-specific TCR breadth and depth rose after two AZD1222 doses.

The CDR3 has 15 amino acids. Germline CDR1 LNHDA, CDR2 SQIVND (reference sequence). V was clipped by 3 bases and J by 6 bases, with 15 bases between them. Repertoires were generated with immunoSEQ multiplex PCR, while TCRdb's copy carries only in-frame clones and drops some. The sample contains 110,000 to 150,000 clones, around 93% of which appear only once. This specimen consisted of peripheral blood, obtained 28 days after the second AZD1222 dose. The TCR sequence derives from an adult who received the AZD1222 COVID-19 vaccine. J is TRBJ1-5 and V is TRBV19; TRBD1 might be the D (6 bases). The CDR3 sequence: CASSMRGERGQPQHF. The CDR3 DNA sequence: TGTGCCAGTAGTATGAGGGGGGAAAGGGGTCAGCCCCAGCATTTT.